This T cell receptor (beta chain) appears in the sequencing data of a study of cytomegalovirus exposure and HLA in healthy donors (dated by TCRdb to 2015 to 2018). Study-level background: According to an earlier analysis of 550 to 700 of the donors, 150 million to 200 million T cells yielded 90 million to 140 million unique TCR beta sequences and less than 300 Gb of sequence data. The study aimed to test whether signatures of past pathogen exposure could be identified by cataloging public T cell receptors. In a later genetic analysis, genome-wide SNP genotypes for about three fifths of the 666 donors were used, and that subset was treated as a discovery cohort. Besides the first cohort of roughly 660 subjects, a separate validation cohort made up of roughly 130 different subjects was used. A later analysis re-analyzed previously published TCR beta repertoires from 600 to 850 donors and added high-resolution HLA genotyping to study TCR occurrence patterns. The genetic ancestry cluster associated with self-reported Caucasian donors included over 80% of the 398 genotyped donors. Among some 400 genotyped donors of the cohort, an average of about 240,000 unique TCR beta nucleotide sequences was sequenced per donor, of which 15% to 20% were non-productive. The study used immunosequencing to profile the T cell repertoires of around 600 subjects and linked those repertoires to cytomegalovirus serostatus. A handful of DR-DQ haplotypes were handled as single units for association and clustering because linkage in the cohort was strong. In an earlier analysis of around 540 of the donors, high-throughput TCR beta sequencing was used to judge whether each TCR beta V gene segment behaved as functional or pseudogenic. Typing coverage varied by locus: about 620-630 donors for A, B, C, DRB1 and DQB1; 500 to 550 for DQA1; over 600 for DPA1; roughly 450 for DPB1. Rather than using new phenotypic data, the later analysis identified candidate immune exposures from TCR beta sequences and from how often those sequences occurred across donors. Both class I and class II loci were covered by HLA typing, at four-digit resolution. Alongside the repertoire data, information on donor age, sex, ethnicity and CMV serostatus was compiled. Around 320 gigabases of sequencing data and tens of millions of unique TCR sequences were included in an early release covering roughly 600 HLA-typed donors. The study combined high-throughput TCR immunosequencing, statistical association of individual TCRs with disease status, and machine learning to predict cytomegalovirus infection status. Every discovery cohort repertoire had been produced on one sequencing platform. Points the paper makes about the study in general: In both the original and validation cohorts, the classifier was reported to diagnose cytomegalovirus status with high specificity and sensitivity. Because counts were too low, seventeen rarely observed V segments, including chromosome 9 orphons, were left out of the earlier analysis of roughly 600 of the donors. Because the 87-base-pair reads could not distinguish some IMGT-functional V segments, including TRBV6-2 and TRBV6-3, those segments were excluded. Compared with the roughly 670-donor mean, donors in an Asian-associated ancestry cluster had fewer N-insertions in productive TCRs, according to a later genetic analysis. Because some donors lacked HLA typing at each locus, the association tests relied only on the typed subset. A few of the identified cytomegalovirus-associated TCR beta chains were confirmed in vitro to be specific for cytomegalovirus antigens. In this cohort, only TCR beta chains were sequenced, and detectable features were limited by the absence of alpha or paired-chain data. In a later analysis, most CMV-associated TCR beta chains were found to appear HLA-restricted, with HLA associations seemingly driven largely by CMV exposure. The authors suggested that the approach could potentially be extended to other disease states and immunological phenotypes. A later analysis associated 15,000 to 20,000 TCR beta sequences with specific HLA alleles at a false discovery rate of 0.05. Strong co-occurrence of HLA alleles, especially DR and DQ, made assigning TCR associations to individual alleles difficult. A further reported finding was that TCR beta sequences accurately predicted the HLA-A and HLA-B alleles for most subjects in the first cohort. Broadly in line with IMGT annotations, most TCR beta V segments showed up in productive rearrangements about 87% or about 30% of the time in an earlier analysis of several hundred of the donors. The study listed 164 TCR beta chains as associated with cytomegalovirus. A cluster of highly shared sequence variants was judged likely to be a technical artifact of the sequencing pipeline. Linkage disequilibrium might explain the correlated functional status among segregating V segments, but an unknown experimental factor could not be ruled out. The presence/absence analyses assumed that sequencing depth was roughly uniform across donors, and that assumption may not be true. V-gene and J-gene trimming of TCR beta chains was associated with a missense DCLRE1C variant in a later genetic analysis, and the association was replicated in an independent cohort. According to a later analysis, TCR association rates differed among HLA loci, with DRB1 alleles showing the most associated TCRs and HLA-C alleles showing the fewest. In a later analysis, several top co-occurrence clusters were reported to appear linked to parvovirus B19, influenza, CMV and Epstein-Barr virus. In a later analysis, HLA-associated TCR beta chains showed more clonal expansion and lower generation probabilities than non-associated chains that were equally common. While some public TCRs were present in many individuals, most TCR sequences turned up only very rarely across donors. The only immune exposure information available for the cohort was CMV serostatus.

Library method: the immunoSEQ multiplex PCR assay. The multiplex PCR relied on a mix of 60 forward primers for TCR Vbeta segments and 13 reverse primers for TCR Jbeta segments. A multiplex PCR assay on genomic DNA amplified the CDR3 region of rearranged TCR beta genes. Amplified TCR beta libraries were sequenced as 87-base-pair reads on the Illumina HiSeq System. Per the original workflow: A later analysis tallied roughly 78 million unique TCR beta chains across the 640 or so repertoires, and about 10 million of those chains were shared by two or more donors. To remove PCR and sequencing errors, raw reads were error-corrected and collapsed into unique sequences using a nearest-neighbor algorithm that merged closely related sequences. Alignment of CDR3 sequences to IMGT reference sequences was used to assign V, D and J gene segments. For a sequence to be retained, a match of at least six nucleotides was required to both a V gene segment and a J gene segment. A rearrangement counted as productive if the CDR3 had no stop codons and remained in frame with V and J, and every other rearrangement counted as non-productive. Following IMGT convention, CDR3 was defined as the stretch from the second conserved V-encoded cysteine to the conserved J-encoded phenylalanine. In an earlier analysis of 500 to 650 of the donors, sequences lacking an unambiguous match to a single V gene segment were excluded. In an earlier analysis of roughly 500 of the donors, V segments were called functional above 56.7% productive rearrangements and were called segregating when the between-donor standard deviation exceeded 5%. A statistical classification framework was developed to diagnose cytomegalovirus status using the catalog of TCR beta chain sequences. In a later analysis, V and J genes were assigned by comparing TCR nucleotide sequences against IMGT/GENE-DB human TR gene sequences. The TCRdist pipeline was used in a later analysis to assign CDR3 sequences and most-parsimonious VDJ recombination scenarios. In a later analysis, each TCR beta chain was defined by its CDR3 amino acid sequence together with its V-gene family, and reads without a unique V-gene family were excluded. A later analysis removed 600 or so highly shared, low-generation-probability nucleotide sequences to deal with suspected cross-contamination and a sequencing artifact. For each public chain, a later analysis derived a clonal expansion index from normalized ranks of inferred template counts within each repertoire. In a later analysis, generation probabilities were computed using a VDJ recombination model fitted to out-of-frame rearrangements, and the results were checked against IGoR. Hypergeometric tests were used in a later analysis to score TCR-TCR, TCR-HLA and TCR-CMV co-occurrence, with a repertoire-size bias correction applied to the TCR pairs. False discovery rates were estimated in a later analysis by permuting HLA or CMV assignments 20 times. In a later analysis, co-occurring TCRs were grouped using DBSCAN, with TCRdist sequence similarity added in when clustering inside HLA-allele-positive subsets. Repertoires with fewer than 30,000 or more than 120,000 public chains, plus five repertoires with anomalous nucleotide sharing, were excluded from co-occurrence clustering. The clones in this table, taken by TCRdb from immuneACCESS, are in-frame only. Not every clone is retained; where verified, under half of the shortfall comes from an unresolved V gene, and the cause of the rest is unknown. V and J calls and clone size come straight from that table; D and trimming were deduced from the DNA. The sample table holds some 150,000 clones, of which 82% were seen once. Roughly 3.2% of the sample lies in the top ten.

Worth noting for this clone: Its antigen is still unknown. The sample holds no much larger clone one base away, and base qualities are not on file.

The cohort consisted of fewer than 700 healthy bone marrow donors. Cohort members were all nominally healthy when sampled, although unrecorded immune exposures were likely present. The donor tested CMV seropositive and was one of the 289 seropositive cohort members. Every donor gave a peripheral blood sample, and the peripheral blood mononuclear cells from that sample were used for TCR beta sequencing. Genomic DNA extraction from the blood cell samples was performed with the Qiagen DNeasy Blood Extraction Kit. Reading the germline V gene (reference sequence) gives CDR1 GTSNPN and CDR2 SVGIG. The junction shows trimming of 3 bases on V and 0 bases on J, plus 15 bases between the germline ends. The CDR3 contains 17 residues, cysteine and phenylalanine counted. Here the CDR3 DNA is all that survives: 51 bases in frame from base 1.

The source is a young man in good health and CMV-seropositive. Sequencing was carried out using PBMCs. The chain is encoded by TRBV30 joined to TRBJ1-6; 6 matching bases give a weak D call of TRBD1. The CDR3 sequence is CAWRGTGSTSYNSPLHF. The sequenced DNA is TGTGCCTGGAGGGGTACAGGGTCTACCTCCTATAATTCACCCCTCCACTTT.